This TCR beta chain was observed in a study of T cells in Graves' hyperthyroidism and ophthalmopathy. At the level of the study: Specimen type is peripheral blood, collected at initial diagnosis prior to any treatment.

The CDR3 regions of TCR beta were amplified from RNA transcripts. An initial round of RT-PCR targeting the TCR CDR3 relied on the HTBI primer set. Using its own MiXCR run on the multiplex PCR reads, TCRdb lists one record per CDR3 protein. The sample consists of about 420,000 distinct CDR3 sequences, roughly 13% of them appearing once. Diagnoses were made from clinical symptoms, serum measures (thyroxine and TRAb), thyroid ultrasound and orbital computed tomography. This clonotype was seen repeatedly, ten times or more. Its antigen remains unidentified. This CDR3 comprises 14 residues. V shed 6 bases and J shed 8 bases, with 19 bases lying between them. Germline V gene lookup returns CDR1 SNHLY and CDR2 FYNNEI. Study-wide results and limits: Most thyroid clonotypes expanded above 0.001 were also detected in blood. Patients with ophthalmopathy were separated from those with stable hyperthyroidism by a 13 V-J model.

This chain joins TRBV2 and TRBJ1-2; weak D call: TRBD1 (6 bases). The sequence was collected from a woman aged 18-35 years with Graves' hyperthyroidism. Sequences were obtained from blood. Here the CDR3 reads CASSPPGHLNGYTF. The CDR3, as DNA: TGTGCCAGCAGCCCACCGGGACACCTTAACGGCTACACCTTC.